Detailed here is one T cell receptor beta chain. Its antigen is as yet unknown. The assay was immunoSEQ multiplex PCR, and TCRdb's table has in-frame clones only and misses some. The table includes some 160,000 clones, 93% detected once. This sample was included in a study of T cell responses to AZD1222 COVID-19 vaccine. Study-level results: Donors, mostly white British, included more females; clonal diversity was possibly underestimated.

The specimen comprised peripheral blood, sampled on day 0 of AZD1222 vaccination. The clonotype originates from an adult in good health.

The CDR3 protein is CASSFVSGNTIYF. In DNA form, the CDR3 reads TGTGCCAGCAGTTTTGTCTCTGGAAACACCATATATTTT. The chain carries TRBV12-3 or TRBV12-4 and TRBJ1-3; D is ambiguous. The germline V and J ends were trimmed by 3 bases and 0 bases, with 3 bases remaining between them. This CDR3 is built from 13 residues.